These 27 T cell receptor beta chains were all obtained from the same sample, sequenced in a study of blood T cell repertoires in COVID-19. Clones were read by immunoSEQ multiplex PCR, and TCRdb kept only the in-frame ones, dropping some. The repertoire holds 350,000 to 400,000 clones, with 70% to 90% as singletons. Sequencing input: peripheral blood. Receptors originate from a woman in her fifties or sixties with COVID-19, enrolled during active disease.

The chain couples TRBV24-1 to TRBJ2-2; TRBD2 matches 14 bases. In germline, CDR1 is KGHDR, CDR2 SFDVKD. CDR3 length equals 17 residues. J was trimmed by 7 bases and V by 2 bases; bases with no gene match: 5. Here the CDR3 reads CATSDWTSGGSNGELFF. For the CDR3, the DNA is TGTGCCACCAGTGATTGGACTAGCGGGGGGTCCAACGGGGAGCTGTTTTTT.

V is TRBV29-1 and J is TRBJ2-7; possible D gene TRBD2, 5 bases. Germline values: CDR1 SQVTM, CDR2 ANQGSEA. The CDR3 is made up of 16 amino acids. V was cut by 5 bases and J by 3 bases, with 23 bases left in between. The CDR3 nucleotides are TGCAGCGTTTTACGACCTGGCAGTGGTGAGGGCTACGAGCAGTACTTC. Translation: CSVLRPGSGEGYEQYF.

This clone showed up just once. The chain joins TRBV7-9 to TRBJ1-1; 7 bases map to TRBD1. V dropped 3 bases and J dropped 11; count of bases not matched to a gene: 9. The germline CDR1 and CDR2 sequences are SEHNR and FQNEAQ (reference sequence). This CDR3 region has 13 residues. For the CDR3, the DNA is TGTGCCAGCAGCTTTAGGGGACAGACTGGTGCTTTCTTT. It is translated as CASSFRGQTGAFF. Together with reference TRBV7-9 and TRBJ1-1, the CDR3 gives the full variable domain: DTGVSQNPRHKITKRGQNVTFRCDPISEHNRLYWYRQTLGQGPEFLTYFQNEAQLEKSRLLSDRFSAERPKGSFSTLEIQRTEQGDSAMYLCASSFRGQTGAFFGQGTRLTVV.

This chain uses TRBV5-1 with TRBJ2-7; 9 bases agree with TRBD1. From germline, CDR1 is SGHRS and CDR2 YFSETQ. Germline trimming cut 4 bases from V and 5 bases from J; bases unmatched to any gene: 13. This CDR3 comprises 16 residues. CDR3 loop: CASSTAQGARVDEQYF. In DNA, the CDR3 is TGCGCCAGCAGCACCGCACAGGGGGCGCGTGTGGACGAGCAGTACTTC.

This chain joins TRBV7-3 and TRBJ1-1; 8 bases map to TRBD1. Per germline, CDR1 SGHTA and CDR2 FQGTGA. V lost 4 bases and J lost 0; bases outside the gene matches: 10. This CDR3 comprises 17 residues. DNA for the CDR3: TGTGCCAGCAGCTCCCTTCTGGGACAGGCCATGAACACTGAAGCTTTCTTT. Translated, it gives CASSSLLGQAMNTEAFF.

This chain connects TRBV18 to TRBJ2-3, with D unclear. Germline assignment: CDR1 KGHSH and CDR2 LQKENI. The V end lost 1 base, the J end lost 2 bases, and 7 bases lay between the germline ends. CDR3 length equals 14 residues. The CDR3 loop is CASSPRRITDTQYF. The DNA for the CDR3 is TGTGCCAGCTCACCACGGCGGATCACAGATACGCAGTATTTT.

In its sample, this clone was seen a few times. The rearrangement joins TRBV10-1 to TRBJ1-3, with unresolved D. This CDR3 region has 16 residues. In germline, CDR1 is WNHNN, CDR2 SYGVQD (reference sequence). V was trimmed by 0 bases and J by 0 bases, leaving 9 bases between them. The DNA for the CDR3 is TGCGCCAGCAGTGAGTCGGAGGTACCCTCTGGAAACACCATATATTTT. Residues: CASSESEVPSGNTIYF.

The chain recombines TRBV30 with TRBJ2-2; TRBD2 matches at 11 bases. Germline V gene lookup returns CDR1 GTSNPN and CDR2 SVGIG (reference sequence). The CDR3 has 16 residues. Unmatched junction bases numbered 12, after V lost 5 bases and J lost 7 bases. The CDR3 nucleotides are TGTGCCTGGGCGGGACTAGCGGAGAGTTTCGGCGGGGAGCTGTTTTTT. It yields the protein CAWAGLAESFGGELFF.

The CDR3 is CASSVRDRGTDTQYF. The CDR3 nucleotides are TGTGCCAGCAGTGTCCGGGACAGGGGAACAGATACGCAGTATTTT. The chain joins TRBV25-1 to TRBJ2-3; 10 bases line up with TRBD1. Per the germline V gene, CDR1 is MGHDK and CDR2 is SYGVNS. The CDR3 is 15 residues long. J was trimmed by 3 bases and V by 4 bases; bases with no gene match: 4.

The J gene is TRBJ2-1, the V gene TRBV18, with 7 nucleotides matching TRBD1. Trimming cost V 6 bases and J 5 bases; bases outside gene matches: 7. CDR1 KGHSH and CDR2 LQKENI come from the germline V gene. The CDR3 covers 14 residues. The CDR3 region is CASSPGTVNNEQFF. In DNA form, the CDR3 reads TGTGCCAGCTCCCCCGGGACAGTCAACAATGAGCAGTTCTTC.

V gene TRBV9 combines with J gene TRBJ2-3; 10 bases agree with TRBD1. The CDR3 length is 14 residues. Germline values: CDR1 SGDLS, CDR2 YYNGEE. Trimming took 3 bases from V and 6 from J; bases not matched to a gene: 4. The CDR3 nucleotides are TGTGCCAGCAGCGCCGGGACAGGGGCGGATACGCAGTATTTT. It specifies CASSAGTGADTQYF.

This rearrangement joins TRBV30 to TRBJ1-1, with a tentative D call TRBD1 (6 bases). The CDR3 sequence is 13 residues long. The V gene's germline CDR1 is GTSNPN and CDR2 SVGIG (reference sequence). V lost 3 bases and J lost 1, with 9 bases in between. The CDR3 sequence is CAWRLGGNTEAFF. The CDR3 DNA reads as TGTGCCTGGAGACTAGGGGGGAACACTGAAGCTTTCTTT.

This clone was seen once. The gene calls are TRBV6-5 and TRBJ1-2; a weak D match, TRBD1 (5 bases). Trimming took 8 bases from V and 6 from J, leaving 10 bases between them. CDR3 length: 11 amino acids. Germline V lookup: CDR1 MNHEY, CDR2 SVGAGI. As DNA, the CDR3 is TGTGCCAGCCGGAGGGGAGATGGCTACACCTTC. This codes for CASRRGDGYTF.

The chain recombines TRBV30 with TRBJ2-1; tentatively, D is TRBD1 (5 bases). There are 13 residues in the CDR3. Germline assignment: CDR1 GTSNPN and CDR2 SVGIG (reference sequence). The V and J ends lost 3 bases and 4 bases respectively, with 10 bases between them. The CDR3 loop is CAWSKTGYNEQFF. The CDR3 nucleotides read TGTGCCTGGAGCAAAACAGGTTACAATGAGCAGTTCTTC.

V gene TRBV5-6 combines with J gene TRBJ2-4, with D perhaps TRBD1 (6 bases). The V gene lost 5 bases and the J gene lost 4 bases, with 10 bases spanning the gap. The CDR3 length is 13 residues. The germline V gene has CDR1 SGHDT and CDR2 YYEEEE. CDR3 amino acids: CASSTQGKNIQYF. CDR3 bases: TGTGCCAGCAGTACCCAGGGGAAAAACATTCAGTACTTC. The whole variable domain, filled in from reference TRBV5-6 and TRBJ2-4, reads DAGVTQSPTHLIKTRGQQVTLRCSPKSGHDTVSWYQQALGQGPQFIFQYYEEEERQRGNFPDRFSGHQFPNYSSELNVNALLLGDSALYLCASSTQGKNIQYFGAGTRLSVL.

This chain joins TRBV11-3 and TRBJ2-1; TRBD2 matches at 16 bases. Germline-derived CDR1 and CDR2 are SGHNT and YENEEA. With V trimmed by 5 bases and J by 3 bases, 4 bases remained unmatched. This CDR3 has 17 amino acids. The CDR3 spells CASSPGTSGGDYNEQFF. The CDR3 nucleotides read TGTGCCAGCAGCCCAGGGACTAGCGGGGGGGACTACAATGAGCAGTTCTTC. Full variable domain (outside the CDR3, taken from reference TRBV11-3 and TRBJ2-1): EAGVVQSPRYKIIEKKQPVAFWCNPISGHNTLYWYLQNLGQGPELLIRYENEEAVDDSQLPKDRFSAERLKGVDSTLKIQPAELGDSAVYLCASSPGTSGGDYNEQFFGPGTRLTVL.

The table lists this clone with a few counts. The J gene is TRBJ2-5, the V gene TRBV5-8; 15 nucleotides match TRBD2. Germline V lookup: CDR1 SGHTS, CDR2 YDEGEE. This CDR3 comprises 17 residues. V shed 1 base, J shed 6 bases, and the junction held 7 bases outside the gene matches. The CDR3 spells CASSLRGLAGGSKTQYF. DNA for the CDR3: TGTGCCAGCAGCTTGCGGGGACTAGCGGGGGGTTCGAAGACCCAGTACTTC.

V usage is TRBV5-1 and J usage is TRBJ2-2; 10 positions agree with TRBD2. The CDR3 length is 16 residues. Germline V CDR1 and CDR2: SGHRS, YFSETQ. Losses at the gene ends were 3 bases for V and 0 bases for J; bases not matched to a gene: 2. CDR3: CASSSGLAANTGELFF. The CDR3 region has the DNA TGCGCCAGCAGCTCCGGACTAGCGGCGAACACCGGGGAGCTGTTTTTT.

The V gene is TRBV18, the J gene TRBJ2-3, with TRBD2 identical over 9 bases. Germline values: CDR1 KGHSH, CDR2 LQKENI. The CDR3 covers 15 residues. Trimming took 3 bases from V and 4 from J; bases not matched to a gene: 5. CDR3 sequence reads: CASSPTSGVSDTQYF. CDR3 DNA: TGTGCCAGCTCACCGACTAGCGGAGTTTCAGATACGCAGTATTTT.

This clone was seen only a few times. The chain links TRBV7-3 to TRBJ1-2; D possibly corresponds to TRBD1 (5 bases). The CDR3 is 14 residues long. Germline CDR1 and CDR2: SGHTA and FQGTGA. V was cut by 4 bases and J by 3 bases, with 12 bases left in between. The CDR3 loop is CASSSDGGDYGYTF. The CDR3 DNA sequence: TGTGCCAGCAGCTCTGACGGGGGAGACTATGGCTACACCTTC.

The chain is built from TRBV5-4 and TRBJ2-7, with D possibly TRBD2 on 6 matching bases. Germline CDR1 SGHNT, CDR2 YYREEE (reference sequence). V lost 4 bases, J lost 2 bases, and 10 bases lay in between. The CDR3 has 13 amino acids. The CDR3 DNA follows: TGTGCCAGCAGCCCGGGACTTGCCTACGAGCAGTACTTC. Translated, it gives CASSPGLAYEQYF. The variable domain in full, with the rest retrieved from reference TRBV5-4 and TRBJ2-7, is ETGVTQSPTHLIKTRGQQVTLRCSSQSGHNTVSWYQQALGQGPQFIFQYYREEENGRGNFPPRFSGLQFPNYSSELNVNALELDDSALYLCASSPGLAYEQYFGPGTRLTVT.

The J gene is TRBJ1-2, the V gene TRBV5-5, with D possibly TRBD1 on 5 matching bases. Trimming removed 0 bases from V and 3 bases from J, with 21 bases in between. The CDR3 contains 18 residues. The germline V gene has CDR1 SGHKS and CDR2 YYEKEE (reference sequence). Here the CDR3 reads CASSLEGLLTSWDYGYTF. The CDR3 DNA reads TGTGCCAGCAGCTTGGAGGGACTCCTAACCTCCTGGGACTATGGCTACACCTTC.

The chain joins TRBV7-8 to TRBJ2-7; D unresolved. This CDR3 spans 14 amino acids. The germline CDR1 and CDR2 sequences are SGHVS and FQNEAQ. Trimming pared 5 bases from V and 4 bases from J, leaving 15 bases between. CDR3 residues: CASSARYPQYEQYF. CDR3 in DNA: TGTGCCAGCAGCGCCCGATACCCCCAGTACGAGCAGTACTTC.

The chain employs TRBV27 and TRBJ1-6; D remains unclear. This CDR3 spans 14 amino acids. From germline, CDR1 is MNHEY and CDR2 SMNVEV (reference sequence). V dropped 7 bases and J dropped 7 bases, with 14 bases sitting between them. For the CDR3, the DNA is TGTGCCAGCACAACTATTCCATTGAATTCACCCCTCCACTTT. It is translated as CASTTIPLNSPLHF.

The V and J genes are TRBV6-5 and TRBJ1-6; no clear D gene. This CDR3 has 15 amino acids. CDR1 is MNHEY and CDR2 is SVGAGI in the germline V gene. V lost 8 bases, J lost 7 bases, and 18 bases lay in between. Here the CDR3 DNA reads TGTGCCAGCTTACCACTCCCGGGTACGAATTCACCCCTCCACTTT. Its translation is CASLPLPGTNSPLHF.

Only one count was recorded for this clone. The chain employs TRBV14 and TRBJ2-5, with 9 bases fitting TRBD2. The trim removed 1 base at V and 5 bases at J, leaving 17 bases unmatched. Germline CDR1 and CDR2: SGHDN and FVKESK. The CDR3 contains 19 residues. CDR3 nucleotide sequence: TGTGCCAGCAGCCAAGCCCCCCCTCGGGGGCGGGGGGGCCCTGAGACCCAGTACTTC. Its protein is CASSQAPPRGRGGPETQYF.

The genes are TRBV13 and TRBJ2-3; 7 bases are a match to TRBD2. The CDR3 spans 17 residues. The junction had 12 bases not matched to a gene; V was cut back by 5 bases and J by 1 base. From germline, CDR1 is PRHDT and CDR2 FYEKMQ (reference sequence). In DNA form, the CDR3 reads TGTGCCAGCAGCGCGAAACTAGCGAGGGCGGGCACAGATACGCAGTATTTT. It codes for CASSAKLARAGTDTQYF.